This TCR beta chain was recorded in a study of T cells in localized non-small cell lung cancer. Points from the study as a whole: Sequencing was restricted to one tumor region; therefore, heterogeneity remains possible.

Profiling relied on immunoSEQ multiplex PCR, and the TCRdb table lists in-frame clones only, not all of them. The table records fewer than 1,500 clones, under 30% of them present only once. As to this clone: Its matching antigen is unknown.

The CDR3 loop spans 16 amino acids. Germline V gene data show CDR1 as SQVTM and CDR2 as ANQGSEA. Trimming cost V 5 bases and J 0 bases, with 17 bases left between them. The chain links TRBV29-1 to TRBJ2-1; perhaps TRBD1 as D (6 bases). This clonotype originated in a man between 40 and 70 years old with stage II lung adenocarcinoma. The specimen was lung tumor tissue, collected before any cancer treatment. The CDR3 sequence: CSVMTSLGGSYNEQFF. CDR3 DNA sequence: TGCAGCGTTATGACCTCATTAGGGGGCTCCTACAATGAGCAGTTCTTC.